Below, 6 T cell receptor beta chains from the same sample are listed, as sequenced in a study of T cells in Graves' hyperthyroidism and ophthalmopathy. From RNA transcripts, TCR beta CDR3 regions were amplified. An initial round of RT-PCR targeting the TCR CDR3 relied on the HTBI primer set. TCRdb re-called the multiplex PCR reads with MiXCR, one entry per CDR3 protein. This table has around 600,000 distinct CDR3 sequences, 14% appearing once. Material: blood. Receptors originate from a woman aged 18-35 years with Graves' ophthalmopathy.

The sample holds one count of this clonotype. The CDR3: CATGESWDREADTQYF. The CDR3 DNA reads TGTGCTACGGGGGAGAGCTGGGACAGGGAAGCAGATACGCAGTATTTT. The V and J genes are TRBV7-9 and TRBJ2-3; 9 nucleotides align to TRBD1. The CDR3 contains 16 residues. The germline CDR1 and CDR2 sequences are SEHNR and FQNEAQ (reference sequence).

This clonotype was observed a few times. The chain uses TRBV12-3 or TRBV12-4 and TRBJ2-2, with D uncertain. The CDR3 extends over 15 amino acids. Trimming stripped 6 bases from V and 3 bases from J, with 14 bases between. The CDR3 reads CASSSVWADTGELFF. The CDR3 DNA reads TGTGCCAGCAGCTCGGTGTGGGCGGACACCGGGGAGCTGTTTTTT.

The chain uses TRBV6-5 and TRBJ2-3; D is perhaps TRBD1 (6 bases). The CDR3 has 16 residues. V gave up 2 bases and J gave up 0 bases, with 12 bases separating them. Germline CDR1 reads MNHEY; CDR2 reads SVGAGI. CDR3 amino acids: CASSYDRHTSTDTQYF. Here the CDR3 DNA reads TGTGCCAGCAGTTACGACAGGCATACTAGCACAGATACGCAGTATTTT.

This chain joins TRBV4-2 and TRBJ2-1; TRBD2 agrees at 9 bases. This CDR3 is 16 amino acids long. CDR1 and CDR2 from the germline V gene are LGHNA and YNFKEQ. The V segment lost 3 bases and the J segment 3 bases; nucleotides outside the gene matches: 6. CDR3 nucleotides: TGTGCCAGCAGCCAGTCCAGCGGGAGGAACTACAATGAGCAGTTCTTC. It encodes CASSQSSGRNYNEQFF.

This clonotype was detected many times. This chain links TRBV5-1 with TRBJ2-3; 9 bases fit TRBD1. The CDR3 covers 16 residues. After removal of 0 bases from V and 6 bases from J, the junction contained 8 bases not matched to a gene. Germline CDR1 is SGHRS and CDR2 is YFSETQ. This CDR3 is CASSLEAQGAGDTQYF. In nucleotides, the CDR3 is TGCGCCAGCAGCTTGGAAGCACAGGGGGCCGGCGATACGCAGTATTTT.

In nucleotides, the CDR3 is TGTGCCAGCAGTGAGGGTTCGGGCAATCAGCCCCAGCATTTT. Its protein product is CASSEGSGNQPQHF. The V and J genes are TRBV2 and TRBJ1-5, with unresolved D. Per the germline V gene, CDR1 is SNHLY and CDR2 is FYNNEI. With 3 bases removed from V and 2 bases from J, the gap between germline ends came to 8 bases. The CDR3 length is 14 residues.